Following are 25 T cell receptor beta chains from one sample sequenced in a study of cytomegalovirus exposure and HLA in healthy donors. Repertoires were generated with immunoSEQ multiplex PCR, while TCRdb's copy carries only in-frame clones and drops some. The sample has around 250,000 clones; around 89% are singletons. The sample taken for sequencing was PBMCs. These receptor sequences come from a woman between 18 and 30 years old in good health and CMV-seronegative.

This chain connects TRBV6-9 to TRBJ1-4; the match to TRBD1 covers 7 bases. From germline, CDR1 is MNHGY and CDR2 SVAAGI. CDR3 length: 17 amino acids. Trimming at V came to 6 bases and at J to 5 bases, leaving 15 bases not matched to a gene. This chain's CDR3 is CASSHAGKGQRNEKLFF. For the CDR3, the DNA is TGTGCCAGCAGCCACGCGGGAAAGGGACAGCGGAATGAAAAACTGTTTTTT.

V usage is TRBV2 and J usage is TRBJ1-4; 10 bases fit TRBD1. V shed 4 bases, J shed 6 bases, and the junction held 5 bases outside the gene matches. Germline V gene lookup returns CDR1 SNHLY and CDR2 FYNNEI. The CDR3 runs 15 residues. The CDR3: CASSGSGQGHEKLFF. The CDR3 DNA sequence: TGTGCCAGCAGTGGTTCGGGACAGGGGCATGAAAAACTGTTTTTT.

CDR3: CASSLGGMTRNPGYTF. The DNA for the CDR3 is TGCGCCAGCAGCCTGGGCGGGATGACCCGTAACCCCGGCTACACCTTC. The V gene is TRBV5-1, the J gene TRBJ1-2; no definite D call. This CDR3 spans 16 amino acids. CDR1 and CDR2 (germline): SGHRS, YFSETQ. Trimming took off 4 bases at V and 8 bases at J, with 24 bases between the two ends.

The chain links TRBV7-2 to TRBJ1-4, with D maybe TRBD1 (6 bases). This CDR3 has 13 amino acids. In germline, CDR1 is SGHTA, CDR2 FQGNSA. V was shortened by 4 bases and J by 7 bases, with 10 bases between the two germline ends. The CDR3 DNA is TGTGCCAGCAGCTCACAGGGCAGTGAAAAACTGTTTTTT. It translates to CASSSQGSEKLFF.

With regard to this clone: The same CDR3 also results from other DNA sequences found in this sample. This chain uses TRBV9 with TRBJ1-1, with D unclear. CDR3 size: 13 residues. Germline V gene lookup returns CDR1 SGDLS and CDR2 YYNGEE. V shed 0 bases and J shed 1 base, with 4 bases lying between them. CDR3 residues: CASSVVANTEAFF. CDR3 DNA: TGTGCCAGCAGCGTAGTAGCGAACACTGAAGCTTTCTTT. Drawing the rest from reference TRBV9 and TRBJ1-1, the complete variable domain is DSGVTQTPKHLITATGQRVTLRCSPRSGDLSVYWYQQSLDQGLQFLIQYYNGEERAKGNILERFSAQQFPDLHSELNLSSLELGDSALYFCASSVVANTEAFFGQGTRLTVV.

The CDR3 DNA reads TGTGCCAGCTCACTACGACAGGACTCCTACGAGCAGTACTTC. This codes for CASSLRQDSYEQYF. The V call is TRBV18, the J call TRBJ2-7, with a possible D match to TRBD1 (6 bases). Germline V gene data show CDR1 as KGHSH and CDR2 as LQKENI. CDR3 length: 14 amino acids. Trimming shortened V by 4 bases and J by 0 bases, and 10 bases separated the two germline ends.

V usage is TRBV28 and J usage is TRBJ2-7; tentatively, D is TRBD1 (6 bases). Germline-derived CDR1 and CDR2 are MDHEN and SYDVKM. This CDR3 is 13 amino acids long. V lost 10 bases and J lost 2, with 15 bases in between. The CDR3 region is CATSTDRTYEQYV. The CDR3 DNA is TGTGCCACTTCCACCGACAGGACCTACGAGCAGTACGTC.

The V gene is TRBV29-1, the J gene TRBJ1-3; D remains ambiguous. CDR3 length: 14 amino acids. Germline V gene lookup returns CDR1 SQVTM and CDR2 ANQGSEA. With 7 bases removed from V and 0 bases from J, the gap between germline ends came to 13 bases. CDR3 loop: CSGAGRDSGNTIYF. CDR3 bases: TGCAGCGGCGCGGGCCGAGACTCTGGAAACACCATATATTTT.

J is TRBJ1-3 and V is TRBV4-2; TRBD1 matches at 7 bases. V lost 1 base, J lost 3 bases, and 6 bases stayed unmatched. The germline V gene has CDR1 LGHNA and CDR2 YNFKEQ. This CDR3 is 16 amino acids long. CDR3 sequence: CASSQGEGASGNTIYF. As DNA, the CDR3 is TGTGCCAGCAGCCAAGGCGAGGGGGCTAGTGGAAACACCATATATTTT.

The chain couples TRBV19 to TRBJ2-1; TRBD2 might be the D (5 bases). V was shortened by 8 bases and J by 10 bases, with 18 bases between the two germline ends. CDR3 length: 13 residues. Germline CDR1 reads LNHDA; CDR2 reads SQIVND (reference sequence). CDR3 sequence (DNA): TGTGCCAGTGCTGGGCCGGGGAGCTACGAGCAGTTCTTC. This sequence encodes CASAGPGSYEQFF.

This sequence joins TRBV9 and TRBJ1-1, with D possibly TRBD1 on 6 matching bases. V was cut by 4 bases and J by 0 bases, with 19 bases left in between. From germline, CDR1 is SGDLS and CDR2 YYNGEE. The length of the CDR3 is 17 residues. The CDR3 loop is CASSPRPRGSLNTEAFF. CDR3 sequence (DNA): TGTGCCAGCAGCCCCCGCCCCAGGGGATCTTTGAACACTGAAGCTTTCTTT.

V usage is TRBV5-1 and J usage is TRBJ1-1; 10 bases match TRBD1. V trimming: 4 bases; J trimming: 10 bases; junction bases outside the gene matches: 10. The CDR3 loop spans 14 amino acids. Germline values: CDR1 SGHRS, CDR2 YFSETQ. The CDR3 sequence: CASSLGTGAFGAFF. The CDR3 region has the DNA TGCGCCAGCAGCCTCGGGACAGGGGCTTTTGGAGCTTTCTTT.

V and J are TRBV15 and TRBJ1-6, with D uncertain. The CDR3 has 16 amino acids. V was clipped by 3 bases and J by 6 bases, with 15 bases between them. Germline V gene sequence: CDR1 LNHNV, CDR2 YYDKDF (reference sequence). CDR3 region: CATSSPEMGRNSPLHF. The CDR3 nucleotides read TGTGCCACCAGCAGTCCGGAAATGGGCCGTAATTCACCCCTCCACTTT.

The rearrangement uses TRBV6-5 and TRBJ1-1, with 7 nucleotides matching TRBD1. Per the germline V gene, CDR1 is MNHEY and CDR2 is SVGAGI. Trimming took 0 bases from V and 4 from J; bases not matched to a gene: 2. The CDR3 is 14 residues long. As DNA, the CDR3 is TGTGCCAGCAGTTACTCGCCAGGGGGCACTGAAGCTTTCTTT. Protein: CASSYSPGGTEAFF.

This CDR3 reads CASSLTGWTGELFF. The CDR3 DNA reads TGTGCCAGCAGTTTAACAGGTTGGACCGGGGAGCTGTTTTTT. The chain employs TRBV28 and TRBJ2-2, with a possible D match to TRBD1 (5 bases). The CDR3 sequence is 14 residues long. CDR1 is MDHEN and CDR2 is SYDVKM in the germline V gene. With 2 bases removed from V and 5 bases from J, the gap between germline ends came to 9 bases.

This chain joins TRBV2 and TRBJ2-3; 7 positions agree with TRBD1. Germline values: CDR1 SNHLY, CDR2 FYNNEI. The CDR3 has 17 amino acids. V lost 7 bases and J lost 0; bases outside the gene matches: 13. CDR3 sequence (DNA): TGTGCCAGCATAGGACAGGAGACCGTTTCTAGCACAGATACGCAGTATTTT. Its protein product is CASIGQETVSSTDTQYF.

Points on this clone: The junction departs from germline at one end; a sequencing error may be responsible. The genes are TRBV7-7 and TRBJ2-7; TRBD2 matches 7 bases. Germline V lookup: CDR1 SSHAT, CDR2 FNYEAQ (reference sequence). CDR3 length equals 13 residues. DNA for the CDR3: TGTGCTAGCAGCTTAGGGGAGGGGTACGAGCAGTACTTC. It translates to CASSLGEGYEQYF.

The V gene is TRBV5-1, the J gene TRBJ1-4; TRBD1 agrees at 7 bases. This CDR3 is built from 18 residues. From germline, CDR1 is SGHRS and CDR2 YFSETQ. J was trimmed by 5 bases and V by 0 bases; bases with no gene match: 13. In DNA, the CDR3 is TGCGCCAGCAGCTTGGCCGGGACAGTTCTGACCTGGAATGAAAAACTGTTTTTT. Residues: CASSLAGTVLTWNEKLFF.

This clone was counted only a few times. The chain joins TRBV6-6 to TRBJ2-2; TRBD1 aligns across 12 bases. Germline CDR1 MNHNY, CDR2 SVGAGI (reference sequence). With 7 bases clipped from V and 2 bases from J, the junction kept 5 bases outside the gene matches. The length of the CDR3 is 16 residues. The CDR3: CASTTGTGGNTGELFF. Written as DNA, the CDR3 is TGTGCCAGCACTACCGGGACAGGGGGCAACACCGGGGAGCTGTTTTTT.

V and J are TRBV6-5 and TRBJ1-2, with TRBD1 as a possible D gene (5 bases). V was clipped by 6 bases and J by 3 bases, with 17 bases between them. Germline CDR1 MNHEY, CDR2 SVGAGI. The CDR3 is 15 residues long. The CDR3 DNA is TGTGCCAGCAGCGCCCCCTTGGAAGGGGACTATGGCTACACCTTC. Protein sequence: CASSAPLEGDYGYTF.

The rearrangement joins TRBV9 to TRBJ2-7; 8 bases line up with TRBD2. The junction had 6 bases not matched to a gene; V was cut back by 0 bases and J by 4 bases. The CDR3 runs 15 residues. Germline CDR1 and CDR2: SGDLS and YYNGEE. CDR3 in amino acids: CASSVVPGGLYEQYF. CDR3 nucleotide sequence: TGTGCCAGCAGCGTAGTCCCGGGGGGGTTGTACGAGCAGTACTTC. Together with reference TRBV9 and TRBJ2-7, the CDR3 gives the full variable domain: DSGVTQTPKHLITATGQRVTLRCSPRSGDLSVYWYQQSLDQGLQFLIQYYNGEERAKGNILERFSAQQFPDLHSELNLSSLELGDSALYFCASSVVPGGLYEQYFGPGTRLTVT.

The chain employs TRBV7-9 and TRBJ2-1; 7 bases match TRBD2. This CDR3 is 15 amino acids long. Looked up from germline, CDR1 is SEHNR and CDR2 is FQNEAQ (reference sequence). Unmatched junction bases numbered 7, after V lost 5 bases and J lost 3 bases. Written as DNA, the CDR3 is TGTGCCAGCAGCACTGCGGGGGACCTCTACAATGAGCAGTTCTTC. Translated: CASSTAGDLYNEQFF.

The V call is TRBV27, the J call TRBJ1-2, with D perhaps TRBD1 (6 bases). The CDR3 runs to 15 residues. Trimming stripped 0 bases from V and 3 bases from J, with 11 bases between. CDR1 and CDR2 from the germline V gene are MNHEY and SMNVEV (reference sequence). The DNA of the CDR3 is TGTGCCAGCAGTTTATCGGACAGTGGGTACTATGGCTACACCTTC. It codes for CASSLSDSGYYGYTF.

The chain is built from TRBV6-5 and TRBJ1-4; D is perhaps TRBD1 (6 bases). The CDR3 consists of 14 residues. The V gene lost 5 bases and the J gene lost 7 bases, with 14 bases spanning the gap. Per the germline V gene, CDR1 is MNHEY and CDR2 is SVGAGI. DNA of the CDR3: TGTGCCAGCAGTCCCAGGGGCCCTAGTGAAAAACTGTTTTTT. Protein product: CASSPRGPSEKLFF.

V usage is TRBV29-1 and J usage is TRBJ2-2, with D tentatively TRBD2 (7 bases). This CDR3 has 17 residues. In germline, CDR1 is SQVTM, CDR2 ANQGSEA. V was trimmed by 3 bases and J by 3 bases, leaving 20 bases between them. The DNA for the CDR3 is TGCAGCGTTGAGGGCCTTGACCCGGGGGGCGACACCGGGGAGCTGTTTTTT. As protein: CSVEGLDPGGDTGELFF.